This entry describes one TCR beta chain. Its antigen is as yet unknown. This sample was included in a study of Ad26.COV2.S vaccination and SARS-CoV-2 variants. Study summary: As a participant in COV1001, the donor was in the Ad26.COV2.S trial arm.

General study results and limits: Non-spike TCR breadth showed similarity between vaccine and placebo recipients.

Only in-frame clones appear in the TCRdb table, and some are missing; sequencing was by immunoSEQ multiplex PCR. This sample carries a few hundred thousand clones, roughly 84% of them seen once, and the ten largest clones take about 3%. Treatment: 19 received Ad26.COV2.S at low or high dose, single or two shots; roughly five received placebo; per-sample allocation not given. Repertoires come from day 63 after the first vaccine or placebo injection. The sequence was obtained from a person aged 18-65 years who received the Ad26.COV2.S COVID-19 vaccine or a placebo. Sequencing was performed on peripheral blood, taken in a trial of Ad26.COV2.S vaccine versus placebo.

The CDR3 protein is CASSFGQADYLLNHGYTF. CDR3 sequence (DNA): TGCGCCAGCAGCTTCGGGCAGGCCGATTACCTCCTGAATCATGGCTACACCTTC. This chain uses TRBV5-1 with TRBJ1-2, with D unclear. CDR1 is SGHRS, CDR2 YFSETQ, per germline. Trimming left V 2 bases short and J 6 bases short, with 26 bases between. The CDR3 totals 18 residues. The full variable domain, in which reference TRBV5-1 and TRBJ1-2 provide the parts outside the CDR3, is KAGVTQTPRYLIKTRGQQVTLSCSPISGHRSVSWYQQTPGQGLQFLFEYFSETQRNKGNFPGRFSGRQFSNSRSEMNVSTLELGDSALYLCASSFGQADYLLNHGYTFGSGTRLTVV.